These T cell receptor beta chains were read from a single sample in a study of T cell responses to AZD1222 COVID-19 vaccine. Method: immunoSEQ multiplex PCR; TCRdb's copy keeps in-frame clones and lacks some. There are 110,000 or so clones in the sample; nearly 90% occur only once, and over 10% lies in the top ten. Sequenced here: peripheral blood, sampled on day 0 of MenACWY control vaccination. The source of these receptors is an adult in good health. The CDR3 runs from the conserved cysteine through the conserved F or W. The D gene is left open where the match is weak. Where a row states a size, it is once, few, many or the class of an expanded clone; other rows omit it.

d_call	v_call	j_call	clone_size	cdr3_nt	cdr3_aa
TRBD1	TRBV7-2	TRBJ1-4	NA	TGTGCCAGCAGCTTAGCGGGACAGACTAATGAAAAACTGTTTTTT	CASSLAGQTNEKLFF
TRBD1	TRBV5-6	TRBJ2-1	NA	TGTGCCAGCAGCGACGACAGGGGATCATACAATGAGCAGTTCTTC	CASSDDRGSYNEQFF
NA	TRBV11-2	TRBJ2-7	once	TGTGCCAGCAGCTTAGAGGGGACGGTCCACTACGAGCAGTACTTC	CASSLEGTVHYEQYF
NA	TRBV7-8	TRBJ2-7	NA	TGTGCCAGCAGCTTAGGTGTACAGGCGGGACCCTACGAGCAGTACTTC	CASSLGVQAGPYEQYF
NA	TRBV4-1	TRBJ2-2	NA	TGCGCCAGCAGCCAAGAGAGGACGGGGGAGCTGTTTTTT	CASSQERTGELFF
TRBD1	TRBV9	TRBJ1-1	once	TGTGCCAGCAGCTTCACAGGGGATACGAACACTGAAGCTTTCTTT	CASSFTGDTNTEAFF
NA	TRBV2	TRBJ2-3	NA	TGTGCCAGCAGTGAAGAGCGGACGTCTAGGGCGGGAGATACGCAGTATTTT	CASSEERTSRAGDTQYF
NA	TRBV28	TRBJ1-2	NA	TGTGCCAGCAGCTTAACAGGGATTAACTATGGCTACACCTTC	CASSLTGINYGYTF
NA	TRBV4-2	TRBJ1-3	NA	TGTGCCAGCAGCCAAGATTCGGGGGGGGACACCATATATTTT	CASSQDSGGDTIYF
NA	TRBV28	TRBJ2-7	NA	TGTGCCAGCAGTTTATACTCCTACGAGCAGTACTTC	CASSLYSYEQYF
NA	TRBV11-2	TRBJ2-2	few	TGTGCCAGCAGCCCCCGGACCATGAACACCGGGGAGCTGTTTTTT	CASSPRTMNTGELFF
NA	TRBV7-3	TRBJ1-1	NA	TGTGCCAGCAGCTTAAATGCCGGGGGGAGGACTGAAGCTTTCTTT	CASSLNAGGRTEAFF
NA	TRBV6-6	TRBJ1-2	NA	TGTGCCAGCAGTTACCGGGCAGGGCCCTATGGCTACACCTTC	CASSYRAGPYGYTF
NA	TRBV18	TRBJ1-5	once	TGTGCCAGCTCACCACCGTCAGCCGGCCTTGAGTCGCCCCAGCATTTT	CASSPPSAGLESPQHF
TRBD2	TRBV5-1	TRBJ2-5	NA	TGCGCCAGCAGCTTGATTCCTAGCGGGGGCCCCCTTCAAGAGACCCAGTACTTC	CASSLIPSGGPLQETQYF
NA	TRBV5-1	TRBJ1-6	NA	TGCGCCAGCAGCGTGGACATCCCGGGGGGGAATGATTCACCCCTCCACTTT	CASSVDIPGGNDSPLHF
NA	TRBV10-3	TRBJ1-5	NA	TGTGCCATCAGTGACAGCAATCAGCCCCAGCATTTT	CAISDSNQPQHF